This T cell receptor beta chain was recorded in a study of T cells after yellow fever vaccination. V was clipped by 8 bases and J by 5 bases; unmatched bases: 4. Germline V gives CDR1 SNHLY, CDR2 FYNNEI. This CDR3 is 14 amino acids long. Whole-study results and caveats: Most primary-vaccination clones recurred post-booster (approximately 96% CD4, over 70% CD8). A weaker secondary response peaked on day 5, the primary on day 15.

TCRdb recomputed calls from the 5' RACE reads with MiXCR, one row per CDR3 protein. In the table there are some 320,000 distinct CDR3 sequences, about 4% of which are singletons. This clonotype appeared a few times. Its target is unknown. V and J are TRBV2 and TRBJ2-1; 12 bases line up with TRBD2. The material was PBMCs, obtained 5 days after the yellow fever booster vaccination. This clonotype originated in a man aged 18 to 35 who received the YFV17D yellow fever vaccine. CDR3 nucleotide sequence: TGTGCCAGCGAAGGACTAGCGGGGAACAATGAGCAGTTCTTC. Its protein product is CASEGLAGNNEQFF. Full variable domain (missing parts from reference TRBV2 and TRBJ2-1): EPEVTQTPSHQVTQMGQEVILRCVPISNHLYFYWYRQILGQKVEFLVSFYNNEISEKSEIFDDQFSVERPDGSNFTLKIRSTKLEDSAMYFCASEGLAGNNEQFFGPGTRLTVL.